These T cell receptor beta chains were read from a single sample in a study of T cell responses to AZD1222 COVID-19 vaccine. Measured with immunoSEQ multiplex PCR; TCRdb has only the in-frame clones, and not every one. The sample lists roughly 80,000 clones, roughly nine tenths occurring once. Source: peripheral blood, taken on day 0 of AZD1222 vaccination. The receptor set was obtained from an adult in good health. Each CDR3 is given with its conserved first and last residue. A D gene is named only where the DNA matches it firmly. Size tells how often a clone was seen (once, few, many) or the class of an expanded clone, and some rows leave it out.

d_call	v_call	j_call	clone_size	cdr3_aa	cdr3_nt
-	TRBV19	TRBJ2-5	-	CASSWADSTGETQYF	TGTGCCAGTAGTTGGGCAGACTCAACAGGGGAGACCCAGTACTTC
TRBD2	TRBV2	TRBJ2-5	-	CASRLSGGQETQYF	TGTGCCAGCAGACTTAGCGGGGGACAAGAGACCCAGTACTTC
-	TRBV7-2	TRBJ2-1	-	CASSPSRQGTLFF	TGTGCCAGCAGCCCATCAAGGCAGGGGACTTTGTTCTTC
-	TRBV3-1/TRBV3-2	TRBJ2-7	-	CASSQSDSANYEQYF	TGTGCCAGCAGCCAATCAGACAGTGCAAACTACGAGCAGTACTTC
-	TRBV9	TRBJ2-7	once	CASTKREDKDIIWHEQYF	TGTGCCAGCACAAAACGAGAGGACAAGGATATAATTTGGCACGAGCAGTACTTC
-	TRBV28	TRBJ1-4	-	CASRPGSRYEKLFF	TGTGCCAGCAGACCAGGGAGCCGTTATGAAAAACTGTTTTTT
TRBD2	TRBV27	TRBJ2-3	-	CATSGRFDTQYF	TGTGCCACTAGCGGGAGATTTGATACGCAGTATTTT
-	TRBV5-1	TRBJ1-3	-	CASSLEHRSGNTIYF	TGCGCCAGCAGCTTGGAGCACCGCTCTGGAAACACCATATATTTT
TRBD2	TRBV27	TRBJ2-7	few	CASSLSAGDGVYEQYF	TGTGCCAGCAGTTTATCGGCGGGGGACGGAGTATACGAGCAGTACTTC
TRBD1	TRBV23-1	TRBJ2-4	-	CASSQSGQRKNIQYF	TGCGCCAGCAGTCAATCGGGACAGAGAAAAAACATTCAGTACTTC
-	TRBV14	TRBJ2-2	-	CASSQVFGTGELFF	TGTGCCAGCAGCCAAGTTTTCGGCACCGGGGAGCTGTTTTTT
-	TRBV6-1	TRBJ2-7	-	CASSEDAEQYF	TGTGCCAGCAGTGAAGATGCCGAGCAGTACTTC
-	TRBV21-1	TRBJ2-1	-	CASSKKSGSYNEQFF	TGTGCCAGCAGCAAAAAAAGCGGCTCCTACAATGAGCAGTTCTTC
TRBD2	TRBV19	TRBJ2-1	-	CASRTGLAGANEQFF	TGTGCCAGTAGGACAGGACTAGCGGGCGCCAATGAGCAGTTCTTC
TRBD2	TRBV7-9	TRBJ2-5	-	CASSFALAGQETQYF	TGTGCCAGCAGCTTTGCGCTAGCGGGGCAAGAGACCCAGTACTTC
TRBD1	TRBV27	TRBJ2-5	-	CASSPGTVQETQYF	TGTGCCAGCAGTCCGGGGACAGTACAAGAGACCCAGTACTTC
TRBD2	TRBV11-1	TRBJ2-7	-	CASSFVAGGPHEQYF	TGTGCCAGCAGCTTCGTAGCGGGAGGGCCCCACGAGCAGTACTTC
-	TRBV4-3	TRBJ2-1	few	CASSRQGGGYNEQFF	TGCGCCAGCAGCCGTCAGGGAGGCGGCTACAATGAGCAGTTCTTC
-	TRBV9	TRBJ2-1	-	CASSVEPGPSSYNEQFF	TGTGCCAGCAGCGTAGAACCTGGCCCTAGCTCCTACAATGAGCAGTTCTTC